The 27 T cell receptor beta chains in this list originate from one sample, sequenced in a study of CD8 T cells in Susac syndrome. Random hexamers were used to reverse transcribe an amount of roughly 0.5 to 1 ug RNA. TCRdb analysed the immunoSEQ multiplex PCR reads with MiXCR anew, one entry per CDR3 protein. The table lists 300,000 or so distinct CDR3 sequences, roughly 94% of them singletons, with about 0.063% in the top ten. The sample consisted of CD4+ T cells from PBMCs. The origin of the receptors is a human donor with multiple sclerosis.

This CDR3 reads CSGRTTGVTDTQYF. CDR3 nucleotide sequence: TGCAGCGGGAGGACAACAGGGGTCACAGATACGCAGTATTTT. The V gene is TRBV29-1, the J gene TRBJ2-3; 7 bases agree with TRBD1. Germline CDR1 is SQVTM and CDR2 is ANQGSEA. The CDR3 has 14 residues. V lost 7 bases, J lost 2 bases, and 9 bases stayed unmatched.

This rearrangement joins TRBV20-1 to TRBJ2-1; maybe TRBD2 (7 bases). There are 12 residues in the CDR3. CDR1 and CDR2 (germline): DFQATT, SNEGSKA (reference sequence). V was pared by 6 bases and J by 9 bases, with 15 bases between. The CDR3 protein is CSAKRGGGEQFF. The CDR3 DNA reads TGCAGTGCCAAGAGGGGGGGAGGTGAGCAGTTCTTC.

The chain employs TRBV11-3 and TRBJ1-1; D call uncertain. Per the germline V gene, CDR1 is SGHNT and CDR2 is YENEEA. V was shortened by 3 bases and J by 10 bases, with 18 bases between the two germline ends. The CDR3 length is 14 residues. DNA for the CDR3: TGTGCCAGCAGCTTGCGGCCAGACCCAGACCTAGCTTTCTTT. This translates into CASSLRPDPDLAFF.

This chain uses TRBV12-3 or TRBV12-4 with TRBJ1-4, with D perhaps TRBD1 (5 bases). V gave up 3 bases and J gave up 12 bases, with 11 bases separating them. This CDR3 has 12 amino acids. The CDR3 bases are TGTGCCAGCAGTTTTCTCCAGGGAGAACTGTTTTTT. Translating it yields CASSFLQGELFF.

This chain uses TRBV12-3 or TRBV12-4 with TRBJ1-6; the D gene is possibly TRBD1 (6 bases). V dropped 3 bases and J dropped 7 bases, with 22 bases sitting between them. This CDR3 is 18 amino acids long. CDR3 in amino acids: CASSFRRQVPSKNSPLHF. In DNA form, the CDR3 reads TGTGCCAGCAGTTTTCGACGACAGGTCCCGTCGAAAAATTCACCCCTCCACTTT.

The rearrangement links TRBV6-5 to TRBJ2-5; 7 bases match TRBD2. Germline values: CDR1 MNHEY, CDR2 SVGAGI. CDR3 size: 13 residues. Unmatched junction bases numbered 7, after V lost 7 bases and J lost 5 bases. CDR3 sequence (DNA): TGTGCCAGCACCGGGGGAGGGCGGGAGACCCAGTACTTC. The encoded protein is CASTGGGRETQYF.

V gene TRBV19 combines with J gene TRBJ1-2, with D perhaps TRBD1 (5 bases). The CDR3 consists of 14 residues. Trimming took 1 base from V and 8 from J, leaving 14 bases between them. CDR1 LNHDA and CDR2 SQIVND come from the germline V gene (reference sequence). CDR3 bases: TGTGCCAGTAGTATAGCAGGGACGGATCTCGGCTACACCTTC. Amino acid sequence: CASSIAGTDLGYTF.

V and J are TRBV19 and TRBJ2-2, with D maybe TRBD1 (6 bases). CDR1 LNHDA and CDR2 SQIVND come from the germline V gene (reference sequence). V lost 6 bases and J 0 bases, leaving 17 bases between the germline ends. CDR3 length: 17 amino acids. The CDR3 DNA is TGTGCCAGTAGGCTGCAAGCGCGGACAGCGAACACCGGGGAGCTGTTTTTT. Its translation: CASRLQARTANTGELFF. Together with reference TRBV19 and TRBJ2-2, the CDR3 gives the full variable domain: DGGITQSPKYLFRKEGQNVTLSCEQNLNHDAMYWYRQDPGQGLRLIYYSQIVNDFQKGDIAEGYSVSREKKESFPLTVTSAQKNPTAFYLCASRLQARTANTGELFFGEGSRLTVL.

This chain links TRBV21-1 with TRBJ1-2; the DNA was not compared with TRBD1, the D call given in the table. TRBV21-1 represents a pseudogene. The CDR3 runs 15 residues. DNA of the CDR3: TGTGCCAGCAGCAAAGATCCGGTCAGGGTTCATGGCTACACCTTC. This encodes CASSKDPVRVHGYTF.

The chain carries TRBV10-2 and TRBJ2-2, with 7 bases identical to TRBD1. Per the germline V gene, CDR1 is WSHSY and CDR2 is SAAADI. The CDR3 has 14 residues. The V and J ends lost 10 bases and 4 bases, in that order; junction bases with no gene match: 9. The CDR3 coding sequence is TGCGCCACCTCAGGGGGACGTGGCACCGGGGAGCTGTTTTTT. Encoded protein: CATSGGRGTGELFF.

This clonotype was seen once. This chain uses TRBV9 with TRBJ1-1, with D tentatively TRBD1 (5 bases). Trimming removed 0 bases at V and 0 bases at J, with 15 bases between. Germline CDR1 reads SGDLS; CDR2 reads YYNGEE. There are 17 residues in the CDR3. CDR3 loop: CASSVDWDPIMNTEAFF. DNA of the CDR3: TGTGCCAGCAGCGTAGATTGGGACCCCATTATGAACACTGAAGCTTTCTTT.

The CDR3 here is CASRGGVGTEAFF. The CDR3 region has the DNA TGTGCCAGCAGGGGTGGGGTGGGCACTGAAGCTTTCTTT. J is TRBJ1-1 and V is TRBV25-1; D gene ambiguous. Germline lookup yields CDR1 MGHDK and CDR2 SYGVNS. Trimming took off 6 bases at V and 4 bases at J, with 12 bases between the two ends. The CDR3 totals 13 residues.

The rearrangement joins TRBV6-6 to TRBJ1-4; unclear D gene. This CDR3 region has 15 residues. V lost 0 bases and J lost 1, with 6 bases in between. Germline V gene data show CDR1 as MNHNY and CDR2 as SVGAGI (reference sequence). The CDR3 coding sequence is TGTGCCAGCAGTTACTCAGGGTTAACTAATGAAAAACTGTTTTTT. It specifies CASSYSGLTNEKLFF.

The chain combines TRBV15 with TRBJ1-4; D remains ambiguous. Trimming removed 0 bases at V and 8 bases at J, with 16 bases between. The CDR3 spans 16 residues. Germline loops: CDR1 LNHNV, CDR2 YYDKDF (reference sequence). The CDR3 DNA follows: TGTGCCACCAGCAGAGATCGGATAACCCTAGGCGAAAAACTGTTTTTT. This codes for CATSRDRITLGEKLFF.

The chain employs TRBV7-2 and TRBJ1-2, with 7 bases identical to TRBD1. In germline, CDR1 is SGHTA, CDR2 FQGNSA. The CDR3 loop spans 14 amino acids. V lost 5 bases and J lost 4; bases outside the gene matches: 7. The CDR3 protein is CASSRGTEIYGYTF. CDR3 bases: TGTGCCAGCAGCCGGGGGACAGAAATCTATGGCTACACCTTC.

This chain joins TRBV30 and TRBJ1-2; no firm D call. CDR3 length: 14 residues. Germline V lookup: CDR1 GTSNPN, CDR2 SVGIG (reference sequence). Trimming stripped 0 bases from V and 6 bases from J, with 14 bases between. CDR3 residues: CAWSVQLRVDGYTF. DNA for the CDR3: TGTGCCTGGAGTGTACAACTGCGGGTCGATGGCTACACCTTC.

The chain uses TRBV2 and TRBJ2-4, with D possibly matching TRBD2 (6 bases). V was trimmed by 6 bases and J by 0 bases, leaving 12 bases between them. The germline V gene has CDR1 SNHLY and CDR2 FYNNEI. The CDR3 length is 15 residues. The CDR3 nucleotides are TGTGCCAGCAGCGCGGGGCTACTAGCCAAAAACATTCAGTACTTC. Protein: CASSAGLLAKNIQYF.

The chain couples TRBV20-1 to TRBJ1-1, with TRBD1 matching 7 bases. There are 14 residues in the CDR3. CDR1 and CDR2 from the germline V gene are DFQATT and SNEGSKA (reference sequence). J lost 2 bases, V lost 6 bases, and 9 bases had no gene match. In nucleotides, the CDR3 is TGCAGTGCCGCCCCGGACAGGACAAACACTGAAGCTTTCTTT. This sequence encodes CSAAPDRTNTEAFF.

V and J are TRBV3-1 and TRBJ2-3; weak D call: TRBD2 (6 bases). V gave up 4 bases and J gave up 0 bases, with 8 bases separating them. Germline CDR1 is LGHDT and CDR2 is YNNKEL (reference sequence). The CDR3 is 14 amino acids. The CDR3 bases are TGTGCCAGCAGCCCGGGAGATAGCACAGATACGCAGTATTTT. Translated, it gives CASSPGDSTDTQYF.

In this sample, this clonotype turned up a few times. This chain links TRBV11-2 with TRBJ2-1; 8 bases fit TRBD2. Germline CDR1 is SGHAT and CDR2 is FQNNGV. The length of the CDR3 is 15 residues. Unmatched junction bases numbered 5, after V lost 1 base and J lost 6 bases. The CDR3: CASSLVGGLANEQFF. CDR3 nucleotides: TGTGCCAGCAGCTTAGTAGGTGGACTAGCCAATGAGCAGTTCTTC.

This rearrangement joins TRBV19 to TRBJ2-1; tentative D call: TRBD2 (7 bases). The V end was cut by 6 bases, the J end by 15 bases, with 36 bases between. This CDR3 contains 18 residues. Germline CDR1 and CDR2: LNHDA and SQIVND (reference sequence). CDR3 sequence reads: CASSQGHSSSGNGLRLFF. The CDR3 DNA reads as TGTGCCAGTAGCCAGGGACATAGTAGCAGCGGGAATGGGCTAAGATTGTTCTTC.

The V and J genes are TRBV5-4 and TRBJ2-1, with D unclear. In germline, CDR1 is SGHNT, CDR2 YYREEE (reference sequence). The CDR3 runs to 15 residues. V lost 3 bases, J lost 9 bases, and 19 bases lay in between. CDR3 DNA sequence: TGTGCCAGCAGCTCTAAGAACGTTAGAGATGGTGAGCAGTTCTTC. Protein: CASSSKNVRDGEQFF.

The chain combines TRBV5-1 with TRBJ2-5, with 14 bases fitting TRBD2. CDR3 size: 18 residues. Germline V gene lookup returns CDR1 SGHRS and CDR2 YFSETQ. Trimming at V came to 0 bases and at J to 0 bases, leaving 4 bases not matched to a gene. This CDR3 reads CASSLGGTSGSNQETQYF. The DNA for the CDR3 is TGCGCCAGCAGCTTGGGAGGGACTAGCGGGAGTAACCAAGAGACCCAGTACTTC.

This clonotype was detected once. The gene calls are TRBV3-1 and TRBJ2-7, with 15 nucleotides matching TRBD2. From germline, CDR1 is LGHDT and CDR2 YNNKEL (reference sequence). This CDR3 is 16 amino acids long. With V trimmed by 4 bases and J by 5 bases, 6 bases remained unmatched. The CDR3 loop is CASSLGLAGGPDEQYF. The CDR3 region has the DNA TGTGCCAGCAGCCTCGGACTAGCGGGAGGGCCGGACGAGCAGTACTTC.

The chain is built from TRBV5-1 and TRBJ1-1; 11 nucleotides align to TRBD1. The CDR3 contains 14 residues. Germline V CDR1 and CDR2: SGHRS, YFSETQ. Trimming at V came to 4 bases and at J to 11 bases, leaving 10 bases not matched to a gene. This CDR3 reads CASSPQPGQGGAFF. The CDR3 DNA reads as TGCGCCAGCAGCCCTCAACCGGGACAGGGGGGTGCTTTCTTT.

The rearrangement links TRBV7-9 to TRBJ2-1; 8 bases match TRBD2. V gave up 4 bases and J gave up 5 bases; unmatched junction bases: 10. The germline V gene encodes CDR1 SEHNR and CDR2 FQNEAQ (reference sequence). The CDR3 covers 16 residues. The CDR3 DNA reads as TGTGCCAGCAGCTCTTACAGCGGGGGCCTAAACAATGAGCAGTTCTTC. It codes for CASSSYSGGLNNEQFF.

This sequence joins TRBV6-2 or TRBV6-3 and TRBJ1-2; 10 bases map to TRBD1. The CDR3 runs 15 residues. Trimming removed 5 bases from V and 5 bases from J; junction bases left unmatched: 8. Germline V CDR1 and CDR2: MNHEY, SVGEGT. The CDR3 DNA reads TGTGCCAGCAGTCCCAGGACAGGGGGATCGTATGGCTACACCTTC. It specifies CASSPRTGGSYGYTF.